The T cell receptor (beta chain) under discussion was sequenced for a study of human T cells and chemical hapten exposure. Study results and caveats: Expanded TCRs clustered into significantly more large CDR3 similarity groups than controls, the analysis revealed.

Study processing details: Samples ranged from roughly 23,224 to 700,000 TCRs, with a median of roughly 96,000. TCRdb recomputed calls from the RACE reads with MiXCR, one row per CDR3 protein. The V and J calls reflect TCRdb's pipeline rather than the authors' work. This table holds about 39,000 distinct CDR3 sequences, roughly 13% found once. Ten or more counts support this clonotype. What it binds is not known. This CDR3 contains 17 residues. V gave up 7 bases and J gave up 0 bases; unmatched junction bases: 13. CDR1 SGHTS and CDR2 YDEGEE come from the germline V gene. The sample's time point: patch test 3, about 24 weeks after DPC sensitization. The treatment was: therapeutic diphenylcyclopropenone sensitization with weekly scalp DPC. Whole blood, unfractionated, served as the material for total RNA extraction.

The chain joins TRBV5-8 to TRBJ2-1; 7 bases are shared with TRBD1. This TCR was recovered from a middle-aged woman with alopecia areata. Some clones in this sample may be carry-over from other donors' samples. The starting material was whole blood, obtained in connection with sensitization to the hapten diphenylcyclopropenone (DPC). CDR3 amino acids: CASGDSVGQLSYNEQFF. Written as DNA, the CDR3 is TGTGCCAGCGGGGATTCGGTGGGACAGCTCTCCTACAATGAGCAGTTCTTC.